The clone carrying this T cell receptor (beta chain) was counted at least ten times. The antigen is unknown. V lost 0 bases to trimming and J lost 3 bases, with 15 bases between them. The CDR3 spans 15 residues. Germline V gene data show CDR1 as DFQATT and CDR2 as SNEGSKA (reference sequence). The data belong to a study of T-cell memory formation after mild COVID-19. General study points: CD8+ contracting clones occupied EMRA, while CD4+ ones occupied mainly CM and EM.

TCRdb fed the 5' RACE reads into MiXCR, producing one record per CDR3 protein. The repertoire has tens of thousands of distinct CDR3 sequences, around 6.8% of them found once; the top ten carry around 14%. The sample was PBMCs or a T cell subset sorted from them (not recorded which). The V gene is TRBV20-1, the J gene TRBJ2-7; D gene ambiguous. The sequence was obtained from an adult woman who had mild COVID-19 (a few samples of this study predate the infection). Cell type and time point are not known. The CDR3 DNA follows: TGCAGTGCTAGAGATGGGCGATCACCACACTACGAGCAGTACTTC. This sequence encodes CSARDGRSPHYEQYF.